This T cell receptor (beta chain) was obtained from a study of post-analysis software for immune sequencing data. Across the whole study: Relapsing-remitting, secondary progressive and progressive-relapsing multiple sclerosis courses were included. General observations from the study: Multiple sclerosis was associated with a significant reduction in normalized Chao1 diversity relative to controls. Strong co-clustering by F measure was evident for samples that had been prepared in the same batch. Four to six TRBV segments (TRBV5-6, TRBV5-1 and TRBV20-1 among them) occurred more frequently in patients than in controls.

Unique molecular identifiers tagged the TCR beta cDNA libraries. A population of roughly 0.9 to 11 million T cells gave rise to roughly 0.5 million cDNA molecules. TCRdb re-called the PCR reads with MiXCR, one entry per CDR3 protein. Here the sample spans more than 450,000 distinct CDR3 sequences, 44% being singletons. Germline CDR1 reads SGHRS; CDR2 reads YFSETQ. The CDR3 runs 15 residues. Trimming took 0 bases from V and 5 from J, leaving 14 bases between them. Worth noting for this clonotype: The antigen remains undetermined.

The chain carries TRBV5-1 and TRBJ1-1; D call uncertain. Sequenced sample: blood. The source is a girl aged 5-17 years with multiple sclerosis. CDR3 nucleotides: TGCGCCAGCAGCTTGGGGCAGGCAATTGGGACTGAAGCTTTCTTT. Its protein is CASSLGQAIGTEAFF. Full variable domain (rest looked up from reference TRBV5-1 and TRBJ1-1): KAGVTQTPRYLIKTRGQQVTLSCSPISGHRSVSWYQQTPGQGLQFLFEYFSETQRNKGNFPGRFSGRQFSNSRSEMNVSTLELGDSALYLCASSLGQAIGTEAFFGQGTRLTVV.